This TCR beta chain was recovered during a study of T cell repertoires in urothelial bladder cancer (dated by TCRdb to the late 2010s). Regarding the complete study: Clinical stages of the 12 resected lesions were three cT0, three cTa, three cT1 and three cT2 or greater. The study compared clonality of the TCR repertoire in bladder tumors against clonality in benign bladder inflammation. Twelve resected bladder lesions, made up of urothelial carcinoma (UC+) and benign (UC-) specimens, were studied. Some 13 patients with bladder lesions who were undergoing transurethral resection were prospectively identified.

Overall study outcomes, separate from this receptor: Fewer T cells were found in urothelial carcinoma specimens than in benign specimens, with medians of about 5,000 and 25,000, respectively. The median percentage of tumor infiltrating lymphocytes was roughly 2.1% in carcinoma specimens and approximately 12% in benign specimens. In carcinoma specimens, one T-cell clone made up as much as 17% of infiltrating lymphocytes, versus approximately 1.9% in benign specimens.

The TCR beta chain CDR3 region was sequenced with the immunoSEQ assay. The authors' pipeline ran thus. For each specimen, T-cell fraction, clonal dominance and maximum TCR clone frequency were calculated. TCRdb stores this immuneACCESS table with in-frame sequences only. Part of the clones is absent; in the studies checked, under half of the shortfall reflects unresolved V genes, and no reason is known for the rest. V, J and clone size reflect that table, while D and trimming were determined from the DNA. The sample profile shows some 14,000 clones; roughly 65% of them were found once. The ten largest make up approximately 8.9% of the sample. From cysteine to phenylalanine, the CDR3 is 15 amino acids long. Solely the CDR3 DNA is kept, with 45 bases framed from the first base. V is pared back by 3 bases and J by 5 bases, with 11 bases lying between the germline termini. According to the germline V gene, CDR1 reads SGHVS and CDR2 reads FQNEAQ.

On this clone: Its antigen is currently not known. Base qualities are not provided; no much larger clone lies one nucleotide away.

Bladder lesion specimens were collected at transurethral resection and stored at -80C. DNA was extracted from bladder specimens collected at transurethral resection. This chain is built from TRBV7-8 and TRBJ1-6; TRBD1 is a possible D gene, resting on 5 matching bases. This clonotype originated in a human donor with urothelial carcinoma. Sequencing input: tumor-infiltrating cells from bladder cancer. Read as DNA, the sequence is TGTGCCAGCAGCTTCTCACGGGGGAATAATTCACCCCTCCACTTT. It encodes CASSFSRGNNSPLHF. When the CDR3 is completed using the reference TRBV7-8 and TRBJ1-6 genes on either side, the full variable domain is GAGVSQSPRYKVAKRGQDVALRCDPISGHVSLFWYQQALGQGPEFLTYFQNEAQLDKSGLPSDRFFAERPEGSVSTLKIQRTQQEDSAVYLCASSFSRGNNSPLHFGNGTRLTVT.